The present T cell receptor (beta chain) was sequenced within a study of T cell responses to AZD1222 COVID-19 vaccine. Notes on this clone: Its antigen is currently unknown.

Study-wide points: Nearly half of unique spike-specific TCRs reportedly avoided B.1.351 and B.1.1.7 mutated regions.

This CDR3 comprises 14 residues. Trimming took off 0 bases at V and 0 bases at J, with 7 bases between the two ends. Germline lookup yields CDR1 SGHDT and CDR2 YYEEEE. Only in-frame clones appear in the TCRdb table, and some are missing; sequencing was by immunoSEQ multiplex PCR. The table shows tens of thousands of clones, with around four fifths occurring only once. Sample: peripheral blood, taken on day 0 of AZD1222 vaccination. The rearrangement joins TRBV5-6 to TRBJ2-7; D is perhaps TRBD2 (6 bases). The sequence derives from an adult in good health. The CDR3, as DNA: TGTGCCAGCAGCTTGGGGACTACCTCCTACGAGCAGTACTTC. This encodes CASSLGTTSYEQYF.